The 5 T cell receptor beta chains listed next were all sequenced from one sample in a study of T cells in Graves' hyperthyroidism and ophthalmopathy. Amplified TCR beta CDR3 regions came from RNA transcripts. In the first-round RT-PCR of the TCR CDR3, the HTBI primer set was used. One entry per CDR3 protein results from TCRdb running MiXCR on the multiplex PCR reads. This table holds a few hundred thousand distinct CDR3 sequences, 14% to 15% found once. Material: blood. These receptor sequences come from a woman in her 30s with Graves' hyperthyroidism.

Comment on this clonotype: Being one base from a much bigger clone, this may be a read error. J is TRBJ2-7 and V is TRBV2; D uncertain. CDR3 length equals 11 residues. Germline V CDR1 and CDR2: SNHLY, FYNNEI. In DNA, the CDR3 is TGTGCCAGCGCGGAGCCCTACGGGCAGTACTTC. It translates to CASAEPYGQYF.

This clonotype turned up a few times. The chain has TRBV27 and TRBJ2-1; a weak D match, TRBD1 (5 bases). The V gene's germline CDR1 is MNHEY and CDR2 SMNVEV (reference sequence). This CDR3 has 14 amino acids. Trimming cost V 7 bases and J 0 bases, with 10 bases left between them. In nucleotides, the CDR3 is TGTGCCAGCACCAGGGTAGGCTCCTACAATGAGCAGTTCTTC. As protein: CASTRVGSYNEQFF.

With regard to this clonotype: One base away lies a much larger clone, so this may be a sequencing read error. The chain recombines TRBV7-2 with TRBJ2-1; weak D call: TRBD1 (7 bases). The CDR3 has 13 amino acids. The ends were cut back, 6 bases at V and 11 bases at J, with 17 bases in the middle. Germline lookup yields CDR1 SGHTA and CDR2 FQGNSA. CDR3 nucleotide sequence: TGTGCCAGCAGAATCATGCGGGACAGACAGCAGTTCTTC. This sequence encodes CASRIMRDRQQFF.

This clonotype was counted only a few times. The rearrangement joins TRBV27 to TRBJ1-5; D gene ambiguous. The V gene lost 2 bases and the J gene lost 7 bases, with 12 bases spanning the gap. This CDR3 has 14 amino acids. From germline, CDR1 is MNHEY and CDR2 SMNVEV (reference sequence). In nucleotides, the CDR3 is TGTGCCAGCAGTTTAGACGGACCAAGACAGCCCCAGCATTTT. It specifies CASSLDGPRQPQHF.

This clonotype was seen repeatedly, ten times or more. J is TRBJ1-1 and V is TRBV29-1; 8 nucleotides agree with TRBD1. Germline V gene lookup returns CDR1 SQVTM and CDR2 ANQGSEA. The CDR3 spans 14 residues. Unmatched junction bases numbered 5, after V lost 5 bases and J lost 0 bases. The CDR3 protein is CSVKTGALNTEAFF. For the CDR3, the DNA is TGCAGCGTTAAGACAGGGGCCTTGAACACTGAAGCTTTCTTT.